Listed below are T cell receptor beta chains from one sample, sequenced in a study of T cell responses to AZD1222 COVID-19 vaccine. Clones were sequenced by immunoSEQ multiplex PCR, and TCRdb holds only the in-frame ones, with some missing. The sample has around 120,000 clones; about 92% are singletons. Sequenced here: peripheral blood, sampled 28 days after the second AZD1222 dose. These receptors were obtained from an adult who received the AZD1222 COVID-19 vaccine. Both conserved end residues are part of each CDR3. A D gene is named only where the DNA matches it firmly. Size tells how often a clone was seen (once, few, many) or the class of an expanded clone, and some rows leave it out.

CAWSGQGASPLHF,TGTGCCTGGAGCGGACAGGGGGCTTCACCCCTCCACTTT,TRBJ1-6,13,.,TRBD1,TRBV30
CASSLHTTYEQYF,TGTGCCAGCAGTTTACACACAACCTACGAGCAGTACTTC,TRBJ2-7,13,.,.,TRBV27
CSVGGNRARQAFF,TGCAGCGTTGGGGGGAACAGGGCAAGGCAAGCTTTCTTT,TRBJ1-1,13,.,.,TRBV29-1
CASSLEGGWGYTF,TGTGCCAGCAGCTTAGAAGGGGGCTGGGGCTACACCTTC,TRBJ1-2,13,.,TRBD1,TRBV7-9
CSASTKTGGTEAFF,TGCAGTGCTAGTACGAAGACAGGGGGCACTGAAGCTTTCTTT,TRBJ1-1,14,.,TRBD1,TRBV20-1
CASSLGQNLETQYF,TGTGCCAGCAGCTTAGGACAGAACCTGGAGACCCAGTACTTC,TRBJ2-5,14,once,.,TRBV7-9
CASSRLQGAGELFF,TGTGCCAGCAGTCGCCTACAGGGCGCCGGGGAGCTGTTTTTT,TRBJ2-2,14,.,.,TRBV27
CASGVGVMGTGELFF,TGTGCCAGCGGAGTGGGAGTGATGGGCACCGGGGAGCTGTTTTTT,TRBJ2-2,15,.,.,TRBV3-1/TRBV3-2
CASSNTGTGAGEQYF,TGTGCCAGCAGTAACACCGGGACAGGGGCGGGCGAGCAGTACTTC,TRBJ2-7,15,.,TRBD1,TRBV6-2/TRBV6-3
CASSLNRDEKLFF,TGTGCCAGCAGCTTGAACAGGGATGAAAAACTGTTTTTT,TRBJ1-4,13,.,.,TRBV5-4
CASRVDREPQHF,TGTGCCAGCAGGGTGGACAGAGAGCCCCAGCATTTT,TRBJ1-5,12,.,.,TRBV12-3/TRBV12-4
CASKQAQETQYF,TGTGCCAGCAAGCAGGCCCAAGAGACCCAGTACTTC,TRBJ2-5,12,.,.,TRBV2
CASSVPGLALFF,TGTGCCAGCAGCGTCCCGGGACTAGCATTGTTCTTC,TRBJ2-1,12,.,TRBD2,TRBV7-9
CASSQDLTGTTFF,TGCGCCAGCAGCCAAGATTTGACCGGGACAACTTTCTTT,TRBJ1-1,13,.,.,TRBV4-3
CASSPEHSGNTIYF,TGTGCCAGCAGCCCGGAACACTCTGGAAACACCATATATTTT,TRBJ1-3,14,.,.,TRBV3-1/TRBV3-2
CASSQRGNRDRLARSSGNTIYF,TGTGCCAGCAGTCAACGGGGGAACCGGGACAGACTCGCACGATCCTCTGGAAACACCATATATTTT,TRBJ1-3,22,.,TRBD1,TRBV6-6
CALWRARNTEAFF,TGTGCCCTGTGGCGGGCGAGGAACACTGAAGCTTTCTTT,TRBJ1-1,13,.,.,TRBV6-5
CAIKGQSQETQYF,TGTGCCATAAAAGGACAGTCCCAAGAGACCCAGTACTTC,TRBJ2-5,13,once,.,TRBV10-3
CASGLVNPLMNTEAFF,TGTGCTAGTGGTTTGGTTAACCCCTTGATGAACACTGAAGCTTTCTTT,TRBJ1-1,16,.,.,TRBV12-5
CIIPRGPQAFF,TGCATTATCCCCCGGGGACCCCAAGCTTTCTTT,TRBJ1-1,11,.,.,TRBV20-1
CASRGDRLSAHGYTF,TGTGCCAGCAGGGGGGACAGGTTGAGCGCACATGGCTACACCTTC,TRBJ1-2,15,.,TRBD1,TRBV6-5
CASSRTGEEAFF,TGTGCCAGCAGCCGGACAGGGGAAGAAGCTTTCTTT,TRBJ1-1,12,.,TRBD1,TRBV11-3
CASSQVPGGGADTQYF,TGTGCCAGCAGCCAAGTTCCAGGCGGGGGGGCAGATACGCAGTATTTT,TRBJ2-3,16,.,TRBD2,TRBV3-1/TRBV3-2
CASSPEETQYF,TGTGCCAGCTCACCCGAAGAGACCCAGTACTTC,TRBJ2-5,11,.,.,TRBV18
CASSFLSGGETQYF,TGTGCCAGCAGCTTTTTGTCCGGCGGTGAGACCCAGTACTTC,TRBJ2-5,14,.,.,TRBV5-6
CASSDRGSGVYEQYF,TGTGCCAGTAGTGACCGTGGTAGCGGGGTCTACGAGCAGTACTTC,TRBJ2-7,15,.,TRBD2,TRBV19
CASTASQQEGYTF,TGCGCCAGCACGGCCTCCCAACAGGAGGGCTACACCTTC,TRBJ1-2,13,.,.,TRBV5-1
CASSSGRGKTLDGYTF,TGTGCCAGCAGCTCGGGCAGGGGTAAGACGTTGGATGGCTACACCTTC,TRBJ1-2,16,.,.,TRBV6-2/TRBV6-3